This T cell receptor beta chain was sequenced for a study of shared clonotypes between healthy human individuals (TCRdb year 2020). At the level of the whole study: The cohort comprised a couple of women and a few men aged 18 to 49 years. Between about 0.8 and 9.5 billion PBMCs per donor were obtained by leukapheresis. For each donor, CD4 naive and CD4 memory were each run on three plates, CD8 naive on two plates, and CD8 memory on one plate. The study deeply sequenced blood TCR repertoires of about 5 healthy adults to estimate repertoire size and the extent of clonotype sharing between individuals. To increase sequencing depth and limit assay-specific biases, different laboratories used diverse techniques to prepare libraries and sequence TCR repertoires. Here is what the overall study found, with its caveats: Sampling was restricted to blood, and TCR repertoires in tissue are likely to differ from TCR repertoires in blood. Compared with non-shared clonotypes, the clonotypes found in all four sorted-subset donors had higher generation probabilities. Incomplete sequencing was indicated by rarefaction of sorted-subset datasets, despite the large sequencing depth. When four donors were compared, the shared fraction of clonotypes was roughly 5% for naive CD4, over 3% for naive CD8, 2% to 2.5% for memory CD4, and 0.3% to 0.5% for memory CD8. Pairwise subsampling indicated that sequencing depth was expected to affect the degree of clonotype sharing among donors. The genetic and exposure-history diversity represented was limited by the small number of donors. Estimated clonotype richness was generally larger for naive than for memory subsets.

As encoded in the germline V gene, CDR1 is SQVTM while CDR2 is ANQGSEA. Its CDR3 holds 14 amino acids, cysteine through phenylalanine. Only CDR3 DNA is held: 42 bases, read in frame from base 1. Clipping removes 6 bases from V and 1 base from J, with 5 as the unmatched junction base count. Regarding this clone: Its antigen is not yet known. No much larger clone is present one base from it, and per-base qualities are unavailable.

TCR CDR3 regions were amplified from genomic DNA by multiplex PCR using the deep immunoSEQ assay. Extracted genomic DNA from each cell subset was distributed evenly across all wells of several immunoSEQ 96-well plates, and each plate was treated as a replicate. For sorted subsets, about 200 ng genomic DNA, equal to tens of thousands of T cell genomes, was loaded into each replicate PCR. Purified libraries were quantified with a Qubit 3.0 fluorometer, sized on a Bioanalyzer 2100, and re-quantified with the KAPA Library Quantification kit. Every immunoSEQ 96-well plate was sequenced on a separate single-read 150-cycle Illumina NextSeq 550 flow cell. The original pipeline was this. Because the immunoSEQ output included only junctional sequences and no quality scores, the filtering could not be the same as the filtering used for full-length reads. To assign V/J genes and CDR3, sequences were annotated against IMGT germline references using PyIR, a Python wrapper for IgBLAST v1.9. Reads were removed for weak V/J assignments (E-value above 1e-6), missing CDR3, stop codons, out-of-frame junctions, or ambiguous translated residues. A V3J clonotype was defined by an identical inferred V gene, J gene, and CDR3 amino acid sequence. Percentage overlap between repertoires was computed as shared unique clonotypes divided by the size of the smaller repertoire. Three approaches were used to assess repertoire richness: RTK rarefaction, the Chao1 estimator, and Recon v2.1 estimates of unobserved clonotypes. Generation probabilities for all TCRbeta clonotypes obtained by the gDNA method from a handful of donors were computed using OLGA. Imported from immuneACCESS, the table was reduced by TCRdb to in-frame sequences with V and J called. These copies leave out some clones; in studies compared against another copy, an unresolved V gene accounts for under half, and the cause of the remainder is not known. V and J calls plus clone size are reproduced from that table; the DNA served to infer D and trimming. The sample records 2 million to 3 million clones, 93% of which are singletons. Approximately 0.35% of the sample belongs to the ten largest clones.

The donors were healthy, HIV-negative adults with no recently reported acute infections or vaccinations. Every donor was a Caucasian adult living in Nashville, Tennessee, USA. CD4+ T cells were enriched through magnetic negative selection, after which naive cells were positively selected on CD45RA and the remaining negative fraction served as the memory subset. Blood was collected by leukapheresis, and PBMCs were isolated by Ficoll-Histopaque density gradient centrifugation and then cryopreserved in liquid nitrogen vapor phase. Analytical flow cytometry was used to check the purity and quantity of every magnetically sorted T cell population. Genomic DNA was isolated from every sorted fraction and measured by UV absorbance on a Nanodrop 2000c.

The source of this sequence is a young man in good health. Some clones in this sample may be carry-over from other donors' samples. Specimen: naive CD4+ T cells from PBMCs. In the paper's terms, the cell subset or site label means: CD45RA+ positively selected. The rearranged segments are TRBV29-1 and TRBJ2-2; TRBD1 agrees with 7 junctional bases. Here is the DNA: TGCAGCGTGGCGACAGGGATGAACACCGGGGAGCTGTTTTTT. Its protein product is CSVATGMNTGELFF.